This T cell receptor (beta chain) was identified during a study of blood T cells in healthy people across ages. V lost 2 bases, J lost 3 bases, and 5 bases stayed unmatched. Germline V gene lookup returns CDR1 SGHTA and CDR2 FQGNSA. This CDR3 region has 15 residues. This clonotype was recorded at least ten times. Its specificity is not known. The study, taken as a whole, reports: Diversity of TCR beta correlated strongly with naive T cell percentage.

A second about 6 to 12 cycle PCR used barcoded and J-beta primers. TCRdb re-called the 5' RACE reads through MiXCR, storing one row per CDR3 protein. The data contain approximately 810,000 distinct CDR3 sequences, 25% to 35% of them singletons. The sequence came from an elderly woman in good health. Sequenced sample: blood. The gene calls are TRBV7-2 and TRBJ2-7; 9 nucleotides line up with TRBD1. As DNA, the CDR3 is TGTGCCAGCAGCTTAAGTAGGACAGGGGACTACGAGCAGTACTTC. Encoded protein: CASSLSRTGDYEQYF. The full variable domain, rest sourced from reference TRBV7-2 and TRBJ2-7, is GAGVSQSPSNKVTEKGKDVELRCDPISGHTALYWYRQSLGQGLEFLIYFQGNSAPDKSGLPSDRFSAERTGGSVSTLTIQRTQQEDSAVYLCASSLSRTGDYEQYFGPGTRLTVT.